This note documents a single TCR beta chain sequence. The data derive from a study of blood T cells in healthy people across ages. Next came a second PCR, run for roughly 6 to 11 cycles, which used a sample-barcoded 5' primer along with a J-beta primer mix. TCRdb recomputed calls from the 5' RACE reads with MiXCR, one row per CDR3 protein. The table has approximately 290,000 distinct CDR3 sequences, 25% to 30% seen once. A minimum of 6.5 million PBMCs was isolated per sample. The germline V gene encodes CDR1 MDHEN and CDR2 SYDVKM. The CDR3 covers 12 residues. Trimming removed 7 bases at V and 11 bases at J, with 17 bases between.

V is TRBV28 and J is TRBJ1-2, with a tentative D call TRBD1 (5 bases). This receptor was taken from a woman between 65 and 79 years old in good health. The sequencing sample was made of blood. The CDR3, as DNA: TGTGCCAGCACCCCATTGACAGCAGAGTACACCTTC. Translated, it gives CASTPLTAEYTF.